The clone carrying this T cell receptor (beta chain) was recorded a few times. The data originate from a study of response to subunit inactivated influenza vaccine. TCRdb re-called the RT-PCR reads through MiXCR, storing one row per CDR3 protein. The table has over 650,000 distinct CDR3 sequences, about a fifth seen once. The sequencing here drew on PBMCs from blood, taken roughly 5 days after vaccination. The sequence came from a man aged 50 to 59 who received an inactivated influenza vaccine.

The CDR3, as DNA: TGTGCCATCAGTGAGTCGATGGTCCCGGAGAGGGCCTCTGGGGCCAACGTCCTGACTTTC. It is translated as CAISESMVPERASGANVLTF. The V and J genes are TRBV10-3 and TRBJ2-6; TRBD2 is a possible D gene (5 bases). The germline gives CDR1 ENHRY, CDR2 SYGVKD. This CDR3 comprises 20 residues. The germline V and J ends were trimmed by 0 bases and 0 bases, with 18 bases remaining between them.